The rows below give T cell receptor beta chains drawn from one sample of a study of molecular identifiers for immune sequencing clone quantification. TCRdb recomputed calls from the PCR reads with MiXCR, one row per CDR3 protein. Of about 500,000 distinct CDR3 sequences in the sample, over 20% were seen once. Sequencing used naive CD8+ T cells from blood, with Jurkat cell RNA spiked in. The receptors were sampled from a human donor in good health. Some libraries in this study had Jurkat cell RNA spiked in. Each CDR3 is given with its conserved first and last residue. The D gene is left open where the match is weak. Clone size is shown for a subset of rows, as once, few, many or a class of expanded clone.

clone_size d_call j_call v_call cdr3_aa cdr3_nt
many NA TRBJ1-5 TRBV28 CASQGGSNQPQHF TGTGCCAGCCAAGGGGGGAGCAATCAGCCCCAGCATTTT
many NA TRBJ1-5 TRBV14 CASSQVRYSNQPQHF TGTGCCAGCAGCCAAGTGAGGTATAGCAATCAGCCCCAGCATTTT
NA NA TRBJ1-1 TRBV7-9 CASSLVQFLYTEAFF TGTGCCAGCAGCTTAGTCCAGTTCCTCTACACTGAAGCTTTCTTT
few NA TRBJ1-2 TRBV12-3/TRBV12-4 CASSSLSGLDGYTF TGTGCCAGCAGTTCGTTGTCTGGCTTAGATGGCTACACCTTC
NA NA TRBJ2-7 TRBV20-1 CSARDLQGTYEQYF TGCAGTGCTAGAGATTTACAGGGTACGTACGAGCAGTACTTC
many NA TRBJ2-2 TRBV28 CASSFRGLNTGELFF TGTGCCAGCAGTTTCCGGGGACTGAACACCGGGGAGCTGTTTTTT
many TRBD1 TRBJ1-1 TRBV5-5 CASSFGQGVAEAFF TGTGCCAGCAGCTTTGGGCAGGGGGTCGCTGAAGCTTTCTTT
few NA TRBJ2-7 TRBV5-4 CASSYGWGDNYEQYF TGTGCCAGCAGCTATGGCTGGGGGGACAACTACGAGCAGTACTTC
few TRBD1 TRBJ1-6 TRBV28 CASSFPLRQGGGSPLHF TGTGCCAGCAGTTTTCCCCTTCGACAGGGCGGTGGTTCACCCCTCCACTTT
many NA TRBJ2-2 TRBV9 CASSALNTGELFF TGTGCCAGCAGCGCTCTAAACACCGGGGAGCTGTTTTTT
many NA TRBJ2-7 TRBV20-1 CSARGQLYEQYF TGCAGCGCCCGGGGGCAACTCTACGAGCAGTACTTC
NA NA TRBJ1-1 TRBV7-6 CASSPTGPSTEAFF TGTGCCAGCAGCCCGACGGGACCCAGCACTGAAGCTTTCTTT
many TRBD1 TRBJ2-1 TRBV4-1 CASSQTDRGNEQFF TGCGCCAGCAGCCAGACTGACAGGGGCAATGAGCAGTTCTTC
NA TRBD2 TRBJ2-3 TRBV14 CASSQTGTSGYSDTQYF TGTGCCAGCAGCCAAACCGGGACTAGCGGGTATTCAGATACGCAGTATTTT
many NA TRBJ2-6 TRBV4-2 CASSQEQSSGANVLTF TGTGCCAGCAGCCAAGAACAGTCCTCTGGGGCCAACGTCCTGACTTTC
few NA TRBJ2-3 TRBV7-9 CASSLGPSPGTDTQYF TGTGCCAGCAGCTTAGGACCCAGCCCCGGCACAGATACGCAGTATTTT
NA NA TRBJ2-7 TRBV6-5 CASSFRRDMPKSIWEQYF TGTGCCAGCAGTTTTCGCCGGGACATGCCAAAGTCCATTTGGGAGCAGTACTTC
NA NA TRBJ2-7 TRBV19 CASGFEDAYEQYF TGTGCCAGTGGTTTCGAAGACGCCTACGAGCAGTACTTC
once TRBD2 TRBJ2-3 TRBV9 CASSGPLRGLAGGGDTQYF TGTGCCAGCAGCGGACCATTGAGGGGACTAGCGGGGGGGGGTGATACGCAGTATTTT
many NA TRBJ2-3 TRBV14 CASSQDLALADTQYF TGTGCCAGCAGCCAAGATCTAGCATTGGCAGATACGCAGTATTTT
NA TRBD1 TRBJ2-1 TRBV27 CASSTTDRGSSYNEQFF TGTGCCAGCAGTACCACCGACAGGGGGTCGTCCTACAATGAGCAGTTCTTC
few TRBD2 TRBJ2-1 TRBV14 CASSQAGVAGYNEQFF TGTGCCAGCAGCCAGGCGGGCGTAGCGGGATACAATGAGCAGTTCTTC
many TRBD1 TRBJ1-1 TRBV13 CASSSPGQRRSEAFF TGTGCCAGCAGCTCCCCGGGACAGCGACGTTCAGAAGCTTTCTTT
NA TRBD2 TRBJ2-3 TRBV9 CASSYSGVSTDTQYF TGTGCCAGCAGTTATAGCGGGGTTAGCACAGATACGCAGTATTTT
many NA TRBJ2-7 TRBV7-2 CASSPRQAHYEQYF TGTGCCAGCAGCCCAAGACAGGCCCACTACGAGCAGTACTTC